These 30 T cell receptor beta chains share one sample of origin, sequenced in a study of cytomegalovirus exposure and HLA in healthy donors. Vbeta (60) and Jbeta (13) primers were used in the PCR. Profiling relied on immunoSEQ multiplex PCR, and the TCRdb table lists in-frame clones only, not all of them. The listing contains roughly 90,000 clones. Sequences were obtained from PBMCs. These receptors were obtained from a man aged 45-65 years in good health and CMV-seropositive.

CDR3 region: CASSDSNYGYTF. The CDR3 nucleotides are TGTGCCAGCTCAGATTCTAACTATGGCTACACCTTC. This chain joins TRBV6-5 and TRBJ1-2, with D uncertain. The V gene's germline CDR1 is MNHEY and CDR2 SVGAGI. Deletions cut 8 bases from V and 0 bases from J, with 7 bases between. The CDR3 has 12 amino acids.

The J gene is TRBJ2-7, the V gene TRBV5-5, with D possibly being TRBD2 (5 bases). Trimming took 0 bases from V and 4 from J, leaving 8 bases between them. This CDR3 comprises 13 residues. CDR1 is SGHKS and CDR2 is YYEKEE in the germline V gene (reference sequence). This CDR3 is CASSLEAVYEQYV. In DNA form, the CDR3 reads TGTGCCAGCAGCTTGGAAGCGGTTTACGAGCAGTACGTC.

The V and J genes are TRBV18 and TRBJ1-1, with D possibly TRBD1 on 6 matching bases. The CDR3 has 14 amino acids. Germline values: CDR1 KGHSH, CDR2 LQKENI. The V and J ends lost 1 base and 1 base respectively, with 7 bases between them. CDR3 sequence (DNA): TGTGCCAGCTCACCACGACAGGAGAACACTGAAGCTTTCTTT. Protein sequence: CASSPRQENTEAFF.

This sequence joins TRBV7-9 and TRBJ2-7; D remains ambiguous. From germline, CDR1 is SEHNR and CDR2 FQNEAQ (reference sequence). The CDR3 has 14 residues. Trimming took off 0 bases at V and 6 bases at J, with 12 bases between the two ends. The CDR3 DNA reads as TGTGCCAGCAGCTTAGCCCCCCGGGTCAGCGAGCAGTACGTC. Encoded protein: CASSLAPRVSEQYV.

The V call is TRBV4-2, the J call TRBJ2-1, with 12 positions matching TRBD2. CDR1 and CDR2 (germline): LGHNA, YNFKEQ. The CDR3 consists of 16 residues. V shed 3 bases, J shed 6 bases, and the junction held 6 bases outside the gene matches. In nucleotides, the CDR3 is TGTGCCAGCAGCCACCCCGGACTAGCGGGACGCAATGAGCAGTTCTTC. The encoded protein is CASSHPGLAGRNEQFF.

The chain employs TRBV9 and TRBJ2-3, with D tentatively TRBD2 (5 bases). V lost 2 bases and J 0 bases, leaving 7 bases between the germline ends. The CDR3 is 14 amino acids. Germline V gene lookup returns CDR1 SGDLS and CDR2 YYNGEE. The CDR3 loop is CASSVTSSTDTQYF. In nucleotides, the CDR3 is TGTGCCAGCAGCGTCACTAGTAGCACAGATACGCAGTATTTT.

The gene calls are TRBV29-1 and TRBJ2-1; 11 bases align to TRBD2. The CDR3 runs 16 residues. CDR1 is SQVTM and CDR2 is ANQGSEA in the germline V gene. J was trimmed by 8 bases and V by 4 bases; bases with no gene match: 13. The CDR3 sequence: CSVVKGPSGRPDEQFF. The CDR3 region has the DNA TGCAGCGTTGTGAAAGGCCCTAGCGGGAGGCCGGATGAGCAGTTCTTC.

This chain joins TRBV2 and TRBJ2-3; TRBD2 aligns across 7 bases. V shed 4 bases, J shed 2 bases, and the junction held 0 bases outside the gene matches. Per the germline V gene, CDR1 is SNHLY and CDR2 is FYNNEI. This CDR3 contains 13 residues. The CDR3 region is CASSGDYTDTQYF. The DNA for the CDR3 is TGTGCCAGCAGTGGGGACTACACAGATACGCAGTATTTT.

V gene TRBV7-9 combines with J gene TRBJ1-1; 7 bases line up with TRBD1. V shed 6 bases and J 11 bases; nucleotides not matched to a gene: 12. There are 13 residues in the CDR3. The germline V gene has CDR1 SEHNR and CDR2 FQNEAQ (reference sequence). CDR3 region: CASSSEGALGAFF. In nucleotides, the CDR3 is TGTGCCAGCAGTAGTGAGGGGGCCCTGGGGGCTTTCTTT.

The chain combines TRBV29-1 with TRBJ2-5; 8 nucleotides line up with TRBD1. V dropped 5 bases and J dropped 5; count of bases not matched to a gene: 10. Germline V gene sequence: CDR1 SQVTM, CDR2 ANQGSEA. CDR3 length: 14 residues. The CDR3 region is CSVFRNRGSETQYF. The CDR3 DNA reads TGCAGCGTTTTCAGAAACAGGGGGTCGGAGACCCAGTACTTC.

V usage is TRBV4-3 and J usage is TRBJ1-6, with TRBD1 matching over 9 bases. Trimming at V came to 1 base and at J to 14 bases, leaving 15 bases not matched to a gene. CDR1 and CDR2 from the germline V gene are LGHNA and YSLEER. This CDR3 is 17 amino acids long. This CDR3 reads CASSQGISGQGGPTLHF. The CDR3 DNA follows: TGCGCCAGCAGCCAAGGAATCTCGGGACAGGGTGGTCCAACCCTCCACTTT.

V is TRBV27 and J is TRBJ2-7; TRBD2 might be the D (6 bases). CDR1 is MNHEY and CDR2 is SMNVEV in the germline V gene (reference sequence). V was shortened by 3 bases and J by 4 bases, with 13 bases between the two germline ends. There are 14 residues in the CDR3. CDR3 DNA: TGTGCCAGCAGTTTTGGGGGGAGAAGGTACGAGCAGTACTTC. This codes for CASSFGGRRYEQYF.

This rearrangement joins TRBV19 to TRBJ1-4; D is perhaps TRBD1 (6 bases). From germline, CDR1 is LNHDA and CDR2 SQIVND (reference sequence). The length of the CDR3 is 15 residues. The V end was cut by 5 bases, the J end by 6 bases, with 16 bases between. The DNA for the CDR3 is TGTGCCAGTAGTGCATCAGGGGTTTTGGATGAAAAACTGTTTTTT. Translating it yields CASSASGVLDEKLFF.

The chain joins TRBV4-2 to TRBJ2-6; D is perhaps TRBD2 (6 bases). The germline V gene has CDR1 LGHNA and CDR2 YNFKEQ. CDR3 length equals 20 residues. The V end was cut by 0 bases, the J end by 1 base, with 19 bases between. The CDR3 is CASSQDRRGPGVSGANVLTF. Here the CDR3 DNA reads TGTGCCAGCAGCCAAGATCGACGGGGCCCGGGAGTTTCTGGGGCCAACGTCCTGACTTTC.

The V call is TRBV10-3, the J call TRBJ2-1; 7 positions match TRBD2. The CDR3 runs 16 residues. Germline CDR1 ENHRY, CDR2 SYGVKD. Unmatched junction bases numbered 13, after V lost 6 bases and J lost 5 bases. In nucleotides, the CDR3 is TGTGCCATCAGCGTCGACCCGGGACTAACTGACAATGAGCAGTTCTTC. It encodes CAISVDPGLTDNEQFF.

The V call is TRBV14, the J call TRBJ2-6; tentative D call: TRBD1 (5 bases). Trimming took off 4 bases at V and 2 bases at J, with 6 bases between the two ends. CDR1 and CDR2 from the germline V gene are SGHDN and FVKESK. The CDR3 is 14 residues long. CDR3 residues: CASSPRAGANVLTF. CDR3 coding DNA: TGTGCCAGCAGCCCCAGGGCTGGGGCCAACGTCCTGACTTTC.

The CDR3 loop is CASKGRGLGNTEAFF. CDR3 coding DNA: TGTGCCAGCAAGGGCAGGGGGCTCGGGAACACTGAAGCTTTCTTT. This chain connects TRBV27 to TRBJ1-1; 8 bases fit TRBD1. The CDR3 extends over 15 amino acids. Germline V gene sequence: CDR1 MNHEY, CDR2 SMNVEV (reference sequence). V trimming: 7 bases; J trimming: 1 base; junction bases outside the gene matches: 8.

The chain has TRBV4-2 and TRBJ2-1, with 10 bases identical to TRBD2. Germline V lookup: CDR1 LGHNA, CDR2 YNFKEQ. This CDR3 has 16 amino acids. V lost 4 bases, J lost 4 bases, and 7 bases stayed unmatched. The CDR3 sequence is CASSLRTSGTYNEQFF. CDR3 sequence (DNA): TGTGCCAGCAGCCTAAGGACTAGCGGCACTTACAATGAGCAGTTCTTC.

The gene calls are TRBV29-1 and TRBJ1-3; D is undetermined. The CDR3 extends over 13 amino acids. Trimming took off 4 bases at V and 0 bases at J, with 7 bases between the two ends. Germline loops: CDR1 SQVTM, CDR2 ANQGSEA. Here the CDR3 DNA reads TGCAGCGTTGCTCAGTCCTCTGGAAACACCATATATTTT. It specifies CSVAQSSGNTIYF.

CDR3 in amino acids: CASSSQTVGGSYGYTF. DNA for the CDR3: TGTGCCAGCAGCTCCCAGACAGTGGGGGGTAGCTATGGCTACACCTTC. J is TRBJ1-2 and V is TRBV5-4; a possible D gene is TRBD1 (5 bases). V lost 3 bases, J lost 4 bases, and 19 bases lay in between. Germline CDR1 and CDR2: SGHNT and YYREEE (reference sequence). The CDR3 runs to 16 residues.

J is TRBJ1-2 and V is TRBV7-2; D may be TRBD1 (5 bases). V lost 1 base to trimming and J lost 10 bases, with 7 bases between them. The CDR3 covers 11 residues. Germline CDR1 SGHTA, CDR2 FQGNSA. Here the CDR3 DNA reads TGTGCCAGCAGCTTAGGGGGCGACTACACCTTC. Encoded protein: CASSLGGDYTF.

This chain uses TRBV19 with TRBJ2-3; D is ambiguous. CDR3 length: 13 residues. V was pared by 3 bases and J by 6 bases, with 10 bases between. The germline V gene encodes CDR1 LNHDA and CDR2 SQIVND (reference sequence). The CDR3 bases are TGTGCCAGTAGTATTATCGGTTCGGATACGCAGTATTTT. It specifies CASSIIGSDTQYF.

The rearrangement joins TRBV7-2 to TRBJ2-4, with TRBD2 identical over 7 bases. Germline-derived CDR1 and CDR2 are SGHTA and FQGNSA. With V trimmed by 1 base and J by 6 bases, 3 bases remained unmatched. This CDR3 is 14 amino acids long. CDR3 amino acids: CASSLVTSLNIQYF. Here the CDR3 DNA reads TGTGCCAGCAGCTTAGTGACTAGCCTAAACATTCAGTACTTC.

This chain joins TRBV7-8 and TRBJ1-1; 8 nucleotides agree with TRBD1. The V segment lost 5 bases and the J segment 5 bases; nucleotides outside the gene matches: 7. The length of the CDR3 is 14 residues. Germline V lookup: CDR1 SGHVS, CDR2 FQNEAQ. The CDR3 loop is CASSPRTGWTEAFF. The CDR3 nucleotides are TGTGCCAGCAGCCCCAGGACAGGGTGGACTGAAGCTTTCTTT.

The J gene is TRBJ1-1, the V gene TRBV5-1; 11 nucleotides agree with TRBD1. This CDR3 is built from 14 residues. The V gene end was trimmed by 4 bases and the J gene end by 3 bases; junction bases not matched to a gene: 2. CDR1 and CDR2 (germline): SGHRS, YFSETQ. The CDR3, as DNA: TGCGCCAGCAGCCCGGACAGGGGGCACACTGAAGCTTTCTTT. Translation: CASSPDRGHTEAFF.

The chain uses TRBV5-4 and TRBJ2-1; 7 nucleotides match TRBD1. Germline trimming cut 4 bases from V and 6 bases from J; bases unmatched to any gene: 10. Germline-derived CDR1 and CDR2 are SGHNT and YYREEE (reference sequence). CDR3 length equals 15 residues. CDR3 DNA sequence: TGTGCCAGCAGCCTACCGCGTACAGGGGTCAATGAGCAGTTCTTC. Translating it yields CASSLPRTGVNEQFF.

CDR3 sequence (DNA): TGTGCCAGCAGCCACCCGACAGGGAGAACTGAAGCTTTCTTT. Translation gives CASSHPTGRTEAFF. The chain couples TRBV4-2 to TRBJ1-1, with 7 bases that match TRBD1. This CDR3 is built from 14 residues. Germline CDR1 and CDR2: LGHNA and YNFKEQ. V lost 3 bases to trimming and J lost 5 bases; unmatched junction nucleotides: 6.

The CDR3 loop is CASSLSRVGAYEQYF. The CDR3 DNA follows: TGTGCCAGCAGTTTATCTCGGGTCGGGGCCTACGAGCAGTACTTC. The rearrangement links TRBV28 to TRBJ2-7; D possibly corresponds to TRBD2 (5 bases). The CDR3 is made up of 15 amino acids. Germline V lookup: CDR1 MDHEN, CDR2 SYDVKM. Deletions cut 1 base from V and 2 bases from J, with 12 bases between.

V gene TRBV28 combines with J gene TRBJ1-1, with a possible D match to TRBD1 (6 bases). Germline-derived CDR1 and CDR2 are MDHEN and SYDVKM. This CDR3 is built from 13 residues. Deletions cut 8 bases from V and 2 bases from J, with 12 bases between. The CDR3 protein is CASLDSPNTEAFF. The CDR3 DNA follows: TGTGCCAGCTTGGACAGCCCAAACACTGAAGCTTTCTTT.

This rearrangement joins TRBV11-2 to TRBJ2-7; tentative D call: TRBD2 (6 bases). This CDR3 is built from 14 residues. The V gene's germline CDR1 is SGHAT and CDR2 FQNNGV. With 2 bases removed from V and 2 bases from J, the gap between germline ends came to 10 bases. CDR3 in DNA: TGTGCCAGCAGCTTAACCCGGGGGACCTACGAGCAGTACGTC. Its translation is CASSLTRGTYEQYV.